This TCR beta chain was found in a study of blood T cell repertoires in COVID-19 (TCRdb year 2020). For the study in its entirety: Samples from collaborators originated in the United States, Italy and Spain and spanned both the acute and convalescent phases of COVID-19. The material from the prospective study consisted of cDNA or gDNA derived from T cells, B-cell-depleted T cells, or PBMCs. The dataset comprised deeply sampled blood TCRbeta repertoires from subjects exposed to, actively infected with, or recovered from COVID-19. The repertoires were released in a freely available public database intended as a resource for research on the immune response to SARS-CoV-2. The samples were drawn from two sources: the first 160 participants of the ongoing ImmuneRACE study, and fewer than 1,500 subjects contributed by 6 global collaborators. The sample metadata nearly always contained a de-identified subject ID, COVID-19 status, age in years and sex. Where available, HLA class I and class II types were taken from metadata supplied by the sample provider and were not determined by assay-based typing.

In Seattle, one collaborating source enrolled patients while the infection was active and tracked those patients longitudinally over the course of disease. Whole blood was collected in K2EDTA tubes by collaborating institutions according to the institutions' own protocols. For TCRbeta analysis, collaborators shipped samples as frozen whole blood, isolated PBMCs, or DNA extracted from either of those sample types. As to this clone: Its antigen is still unknown. There are no base qualities to consult, and no much larger clone falls within one base.

TCRbeta CDR3 regions were amplified from genomic DNA by means of the immunoSEQ Assay, a bias-controlled multiplex PCR. As for the authors' bioinformatics: The number of nucleated cells in each sample was estimated from the amplification of reference gene primers within the assay. To quantify the absolute abundance of each unique TCRbeta CDR3 rearrangement, sequence reads were collapsed and filtered. For each sample, productive Simpson clonality was calculated as the square root of Simpson's diversity index across productive rearrangements. Entries here come from immuneACCESS through TCRdb and include only in-frame sequences with V and J called. Some clones fail to appear in such tables; in the studies checked, an unresolved V gene covers under half of the shortfall, and the cause of the remainder is unknown. Clonal size and the V and J genes are those of that table, whereas D and trimming came from the DNA. This sample holds roughly 120,000 clones; 75% to 90% were observed only once. Clones ranked in the top ten supply about 3% of the sample.

The full study reports these points: The amount of clinical and demographic metadata varied by source and participant and was provided uncurated.

Sample: peripheral blood. The TCR sequence derives from a woman over 75 with COVID-19, enrolled during active disease.

CDR3 region: CASSSGTLLYTGELFF. The DNA sequence is TGTGCCAGCAGCTCCGGGACACTTCTCTACACCGGGGAGCTGTTTTTT. The rearranged chain carries TRBV7-9 and TRBJ2-2; the D segment could be TRBD1, given 6 matching bases. Measured from the cysteine to the phenylalanine, the CDR3 is 16 residues long. The read is trimmed to its CDR3 DNA, 48 bases read in frame from base 1. CDR1 and CDR2, looked up from the germline V gene (reference sequence), are SEHNR and FQNEAQ. At the junction V is shortened by 4 bases and J by 3 bases, with 15 bases in between.